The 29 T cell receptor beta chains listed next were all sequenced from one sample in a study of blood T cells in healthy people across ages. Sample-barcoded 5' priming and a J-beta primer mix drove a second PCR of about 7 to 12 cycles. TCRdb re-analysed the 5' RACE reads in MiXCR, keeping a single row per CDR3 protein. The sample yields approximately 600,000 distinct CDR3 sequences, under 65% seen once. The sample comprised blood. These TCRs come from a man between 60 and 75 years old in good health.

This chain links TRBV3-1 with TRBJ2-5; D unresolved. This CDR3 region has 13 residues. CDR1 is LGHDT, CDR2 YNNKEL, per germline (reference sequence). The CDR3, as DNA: TGTGCAGCCGGGCTAGGCCGCTGGCAGACCCAGTACTTC. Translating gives CAAGLGRWQTQYF.

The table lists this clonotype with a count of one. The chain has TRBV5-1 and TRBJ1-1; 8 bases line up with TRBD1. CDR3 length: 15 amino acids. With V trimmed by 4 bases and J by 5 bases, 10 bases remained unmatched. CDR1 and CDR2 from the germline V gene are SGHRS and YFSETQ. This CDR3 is CASSQTDREGTEAFF. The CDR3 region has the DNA TGCGCCAGCAGCCAAACGGACAGGGAAGGAACTGAAGCTTTCTTT.

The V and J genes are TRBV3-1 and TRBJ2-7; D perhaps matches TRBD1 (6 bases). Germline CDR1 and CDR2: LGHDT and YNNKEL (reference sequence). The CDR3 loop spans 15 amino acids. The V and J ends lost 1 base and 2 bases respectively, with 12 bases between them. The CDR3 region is CASSQGKKGAYEQYF. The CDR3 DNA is TGTGCCAGCAGCCAAGGGAAAAAGGGGGCCTACGAGCAGTACTTC.

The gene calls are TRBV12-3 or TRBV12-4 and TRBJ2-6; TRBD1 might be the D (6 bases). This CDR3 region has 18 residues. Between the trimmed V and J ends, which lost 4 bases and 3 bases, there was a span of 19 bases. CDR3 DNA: TGTGCCAGCAGTTCCGACAGGTTCCTTCTCTTTGGGGCCAACGTCCTGACTTTC. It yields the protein CASSSDRFLLFGANVLTF.

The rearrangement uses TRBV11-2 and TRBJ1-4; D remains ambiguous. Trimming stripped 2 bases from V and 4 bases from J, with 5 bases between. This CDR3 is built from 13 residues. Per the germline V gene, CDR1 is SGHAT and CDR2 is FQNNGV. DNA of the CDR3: TGTGCCAGCAGCTTATCCCATAATGAAAAACTGTTTTTT. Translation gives CASSLSHNEKLFF.

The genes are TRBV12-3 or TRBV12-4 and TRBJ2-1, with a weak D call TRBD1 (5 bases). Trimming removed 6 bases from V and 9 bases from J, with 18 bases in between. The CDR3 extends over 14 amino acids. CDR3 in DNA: TGTGCCAGCAGCTCTTTGGGTCAGGGAACTGAGCAGTTCTTC. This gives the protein CASSSLGQGTEQFF.

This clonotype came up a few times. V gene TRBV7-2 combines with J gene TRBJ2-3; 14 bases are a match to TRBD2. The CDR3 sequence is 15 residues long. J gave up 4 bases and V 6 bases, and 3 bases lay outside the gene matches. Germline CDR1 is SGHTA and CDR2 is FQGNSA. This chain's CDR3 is CASRRGLAGADTQYF. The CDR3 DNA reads TGTGCCAGCAGACGGGGACTAGCGGGGGCAGATACGCAGTATTTT.

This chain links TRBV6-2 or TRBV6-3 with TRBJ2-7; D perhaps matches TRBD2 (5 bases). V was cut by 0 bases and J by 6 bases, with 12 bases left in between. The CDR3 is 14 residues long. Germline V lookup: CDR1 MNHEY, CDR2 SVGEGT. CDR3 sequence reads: CASSYSRGIGEQYF. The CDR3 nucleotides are TGTGCCAGCAGTTACTCGCGAGGGATCGGCGAGCAGTACTTC.

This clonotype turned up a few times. The CDR3 spells CASSPRGEEQYF. The CDR3 DNA follows: TGTGCCAGCAGCCCGCGAGGGGAGGAGCAGTACTTC. The genes are TRBV7-2 and TRBJ2-7; either TRBD1 or TRBD2 may fit D (5 bases each). The germline V gene has CDR1 SGHTA and CDR2 FQGNSA. Between the trimmed V and J ends, which lost 5 bases and 7 bases, there was a span of 12 bases. The CDR3 runs 12 residues.

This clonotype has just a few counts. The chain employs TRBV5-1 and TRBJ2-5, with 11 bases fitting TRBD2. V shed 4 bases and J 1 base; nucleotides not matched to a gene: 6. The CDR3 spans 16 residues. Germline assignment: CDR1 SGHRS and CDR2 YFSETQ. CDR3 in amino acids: CASSPSTSGVQETQYF. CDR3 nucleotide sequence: TGCGCCAGCAGCCCCTCGACTAGCGGGGTCCAAGAGACCCAGTACTTC.

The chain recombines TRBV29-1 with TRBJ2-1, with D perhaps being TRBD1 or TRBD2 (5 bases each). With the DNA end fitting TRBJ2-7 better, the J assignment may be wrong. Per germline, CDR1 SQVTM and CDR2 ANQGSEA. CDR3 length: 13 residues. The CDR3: CSVDSGGYNEQYF. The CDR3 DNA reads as TGCAGCGTTGATAGTGGGGGATACAATGAGCAGTACTTC.

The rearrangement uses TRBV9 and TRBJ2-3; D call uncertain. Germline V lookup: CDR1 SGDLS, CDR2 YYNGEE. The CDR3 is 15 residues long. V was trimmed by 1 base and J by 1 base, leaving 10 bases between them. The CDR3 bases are TGTGCCAGCAGCGTATGGGATGTGGGCACAGATACGCAGTATTTT. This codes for CASSVWDVGTDTQYF.

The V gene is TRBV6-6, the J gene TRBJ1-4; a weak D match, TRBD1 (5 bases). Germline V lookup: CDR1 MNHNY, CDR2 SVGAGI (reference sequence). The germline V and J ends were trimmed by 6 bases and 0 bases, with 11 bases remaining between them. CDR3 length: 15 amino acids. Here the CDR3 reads CASSRSRATNEKLFF. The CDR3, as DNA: TGTGCCAGCAGCAGGTCCAGGGCAACTAATGAAAAACTGTTTTTT.

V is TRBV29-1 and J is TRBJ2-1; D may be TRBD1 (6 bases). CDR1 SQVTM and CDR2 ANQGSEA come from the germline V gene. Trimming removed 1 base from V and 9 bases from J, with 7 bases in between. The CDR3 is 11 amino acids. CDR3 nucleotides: TGCAGCGTTGAAGTACAGGGTGAGCAGTTCTTC. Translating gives CSVEVQGEQFF.

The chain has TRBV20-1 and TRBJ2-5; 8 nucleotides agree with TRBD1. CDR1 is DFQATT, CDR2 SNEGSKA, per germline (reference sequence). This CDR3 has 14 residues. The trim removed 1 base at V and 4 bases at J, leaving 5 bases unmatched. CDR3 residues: CSARVGQGGETQYF. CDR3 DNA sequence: TGCAGTGCTAGAGTTGGACAGGGTGGAGAGACCCAGTACTTC.

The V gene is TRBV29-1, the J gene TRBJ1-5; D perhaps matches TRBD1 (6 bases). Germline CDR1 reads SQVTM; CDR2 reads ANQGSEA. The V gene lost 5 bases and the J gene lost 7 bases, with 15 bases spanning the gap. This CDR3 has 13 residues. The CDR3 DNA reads TGCAGCGTTTCGACAGGCGGCGGGCAGCCCCAGCATTTT. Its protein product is CSVSTGGGQPQHF.

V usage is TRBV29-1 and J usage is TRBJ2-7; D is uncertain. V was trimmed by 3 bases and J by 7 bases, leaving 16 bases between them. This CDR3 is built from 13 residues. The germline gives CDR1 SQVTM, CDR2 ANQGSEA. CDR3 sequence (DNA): TGCAGCGTTGATGGGCAGGCGTACAATGAGCAGTACTTC. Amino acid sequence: CSVDGQAYNEQYF.

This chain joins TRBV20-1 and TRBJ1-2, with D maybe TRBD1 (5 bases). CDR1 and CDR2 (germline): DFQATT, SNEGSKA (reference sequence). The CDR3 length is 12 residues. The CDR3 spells CSRGQGGYGYTF. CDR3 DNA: TGCAGCCGGGGTCAGGGAGGCTATGGCTACACCTTC.

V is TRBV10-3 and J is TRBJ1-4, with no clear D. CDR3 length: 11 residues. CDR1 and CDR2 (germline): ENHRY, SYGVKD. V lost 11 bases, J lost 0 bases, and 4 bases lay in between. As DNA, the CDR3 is TGTGCCGCCGCAACTAATGAAAAACTGTTTTTT. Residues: CAAATNEKLFF.

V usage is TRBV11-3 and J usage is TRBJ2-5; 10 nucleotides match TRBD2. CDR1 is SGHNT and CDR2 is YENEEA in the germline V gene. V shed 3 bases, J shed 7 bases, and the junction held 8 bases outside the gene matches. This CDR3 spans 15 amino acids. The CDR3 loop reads CASSFSASGGGTQYF. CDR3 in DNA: TGTGCCAGCAGCTTTTCGGCTAGCGGGGGTGGGACCCAGTACTTC. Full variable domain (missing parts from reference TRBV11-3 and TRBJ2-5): EAGVVQSPRYKIIEKKQPVAFWCNPISGHNTLYWYLQNLGQGPELLIRYENEEAVDDSQLPKDRFSAERLKGVDSTLKIQPAELGDSAVYLCASSFSASGGGTQYFGPGTRLLVL.

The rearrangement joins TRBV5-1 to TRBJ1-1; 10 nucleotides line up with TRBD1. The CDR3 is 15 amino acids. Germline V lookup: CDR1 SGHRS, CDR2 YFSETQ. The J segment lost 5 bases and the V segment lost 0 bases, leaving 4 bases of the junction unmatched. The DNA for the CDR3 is TGCGCCAGCAGCTTGGGGGGGACAGGGGTAACTGAAGCTTTCTTT. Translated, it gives CASSLGGTGVTEAFF. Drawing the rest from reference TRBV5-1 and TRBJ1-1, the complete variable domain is KAGVTQTPRYLIKTRGQQVTLSCSPISGHRSVSWYQQTPGQGLQFLFEYFSETQRNKGNFPGRFSGRQFSNSRSEMNVSTLELGDSALYLCASSLGGTGVTEAFFGQGTRLTVV.

The CDR3 loop reads CSARAGTVIGEKLFF. The CDR3 region has the DNA TGCAGTGCTAGAGCCGGGACAGTTATTGGGGAAAAACTGTTTTTT. The V and J genes are TRBV20-1 and TRBJ1-4, with 7 nucleotides matching TRBD1. The CDR3 extends over 15 amino acids. Trimming removed 1 base from V and 8 bases from J; junction bases left unmatched: 10. The germline CDR1 and CDR2 sequences are DFQATT and SNEGSKA (reference sequence).

CDR3 sequence (DNA): TGCGCCAGCAGCCCCCTCGTGGTCCAAGAGACCCAGTACTTC. Translated: CASSPLVVQETQYF. V is TRBV4-1 and J is TRBJ2-5; D unresolved. Per germline, CDR1 MGHRA and CDR2 YSYEKL. Trimming shortened V by 4 bases and J by 1 base, and 10 bases separated the two germline ends. CDR3 size: 14 residues.

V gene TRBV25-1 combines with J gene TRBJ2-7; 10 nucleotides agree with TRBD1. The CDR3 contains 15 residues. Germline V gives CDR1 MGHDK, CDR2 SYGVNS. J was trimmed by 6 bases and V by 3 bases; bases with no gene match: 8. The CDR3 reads CASSDAGTGDREQYF. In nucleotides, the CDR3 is TGTGCCAGCAGTGATGCCGGGACAGGGGACCGCGAGCAGTACTTC.

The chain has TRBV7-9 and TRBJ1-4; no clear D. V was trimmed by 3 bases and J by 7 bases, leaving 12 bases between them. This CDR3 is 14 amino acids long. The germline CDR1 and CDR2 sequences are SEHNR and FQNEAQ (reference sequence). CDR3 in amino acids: CASSLARQGEKLFF. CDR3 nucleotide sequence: TGTGCCAGCAGCTTGGCCAGGCAAGGTGAAAAACTGTTTTTT. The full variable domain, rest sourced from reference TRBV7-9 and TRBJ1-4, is DTGVSQNPRHKITKRGQNVTFRCDPISEHNRLYWYRQTLGQGPEFLTYFQNEAQLEKSRLLSDRFSAERPKGSFSTLEIQRTEQGDSAMYLCASSLARQGEKLFFGSGTQLSVL.

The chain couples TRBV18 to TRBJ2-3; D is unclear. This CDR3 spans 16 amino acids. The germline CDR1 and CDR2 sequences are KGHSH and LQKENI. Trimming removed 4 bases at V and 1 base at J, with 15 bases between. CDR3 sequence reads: CASSRNPSAGTDTQYF. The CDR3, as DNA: TGTGCCAGCTCACGGAACCCGTCTGCGGGCACAGATACGCAGTATTTT.

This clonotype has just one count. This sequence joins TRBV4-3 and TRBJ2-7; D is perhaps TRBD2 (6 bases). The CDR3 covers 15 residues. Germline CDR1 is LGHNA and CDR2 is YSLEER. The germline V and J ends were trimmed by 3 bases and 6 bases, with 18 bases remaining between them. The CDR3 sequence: CASSHSQGGISEQYF. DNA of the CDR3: TGCGCCAGCAGCCACAGCCAGGGAGGAATTTCCGAGCAGTACTTC.

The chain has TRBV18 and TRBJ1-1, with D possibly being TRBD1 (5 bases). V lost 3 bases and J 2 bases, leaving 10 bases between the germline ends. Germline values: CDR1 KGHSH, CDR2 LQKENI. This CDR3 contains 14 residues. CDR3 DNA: TGTGCCAGCTCACCGGGCAGGGAAAACACTGAAGCTTTCTTT. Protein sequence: CASSPGRENTEAFF.

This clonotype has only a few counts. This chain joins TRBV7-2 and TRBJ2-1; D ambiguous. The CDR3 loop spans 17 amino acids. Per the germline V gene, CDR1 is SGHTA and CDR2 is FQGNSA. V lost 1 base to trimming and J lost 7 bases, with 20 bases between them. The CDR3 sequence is CASSLVSFQTSRNEQFF. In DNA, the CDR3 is TGTGCCAGCAGCTTAGTCTCTTTCCAGACATCGAGGAATGAGCAGTTCTTC.